This TCR beta chain was observed in a study of cytomegalovirus exposure and HLA in healthy donors. Points from the study as a whole: Reports described diagnosis of cytomegalovirus status by the classifier as highly specific and sensitive.

The PCR ran on 60 Vbeta and 13 Jbeta primers. Data came from immunoSEQ multiplex PCR; TCRdb stores just in-frame clones and leaves some out. Of 100,000 to 150,000 clones in the sample, 81% are singletons; the top ten hold about 3.9%. Notes on this clone: Its antigen is unknown.

The sequencing input was PBMCs. The origin of this receptor is a young man in good health and CMV-seropositive.

The CDR3 DNA reads TGTGCCAGCAGTGAATGGCCGACAGGGAGTTTCGGGAACACCATATATTTT. This translates into CASSEWPTGSFGNTIYF. The chain recombines TRBV2 with TRBJ1-3; 7 bases are shared with TRBD1. The CDR3 length is 17 residues. Germline assignment: CDR1 SNHLY and CDR2 FYNNEI. V shed 2 bases and J 7 bases; nucleotides not matched to a gene: 14.